The next 25 T cell receptor beta chains were all read from a single sample in a study of T cells after yellow fever vaccination. Via MiXCR, TCRdb re-called the 5' RACE reads, giving one row per CDR3 protein. The sample comprises about 550,000 distinct CDR3 sequences, roughly 21% of which are singletons, and about 13% rests with the top ten. This specimen was PBMCs, taken 15 days after the yellow fever booster vaccination. The receptors stem from a man younger than 40 who received the YFV17D yellow fever vaccine.

This chain connects TRBV6-5 to TRBJ2-7; a weak D match, TRBD1 (5 bases). Germline values: CDR1 MNHEY, CDR2 SVGAGI. Deletions cut 4 bases from V and 5 bases from J, with 12 bases between. This CDR3 has 13 amino acids. The CDR3: CASSSFAGNEQYF. CDR3 in DNA: TGTGCCAGCAGTTCCTTCGCAGGGAACGAGCAGTACTTC.

This clonotype turned up a few times. The V call is TRBV28, the J call TRBJ2-5; no firm D call. The CDR3 length is 14 residues. V lost 3 bases to trimming and J lost 6 bases, with 14 bases between them. CDR1 and CDR2 from the germline V gene are MDHEN and SYDVKM. CDR3 in amino acids: CASSFLLLGKTQYF. CDR3 sequence (DNA): TGTGCCAGCAGTTTCTTGCTACTGGGGAAGACCCAGTACTTC.

This clonotype was picked up a small number of times. The gene calls are TRBV5-1 and TRBJ2-7, with a tentative D call TRBD1 (6 bases). The CDR3 contains 14 residues. V was clipped by 2 bases and J by 3 bases, with 12 bases between them. Germline CDR1 and CDR2: SGHRS and YFSETQ. This CDR3 is CASSLQGVDYEQYF. For the CDR3, the DNA is TGCGCCAGCAGCTTACAGGGAGTCGACTACGAGCAGTACTTC.

This clonotype has more than one count but fewer than ten. V usage is TRBV7-2 and J usage is TRBJ2-7; D unresolved. Looked up from germline, CDR1 is SGHTA and CDR2 is FQGNSA. The length of the CDR3 is 11 residues. Trimming left V 5 bases short and J 5 bases short, with 7 bases between. CDR3 nucleotide sequence: TGTGCCAGCAGCCGCGGCCACGAGCAGTACTTC. The encoded protein is CASSRGHEQYF. Full variable domain (missing parts from reference TRBV7-2 and TRBJ2-7): GAGVSQSPSNKVTEKGKDVELRCDPISGHTALYWYRQSLGQGLEFLIYFQGNSAPDKSGLPSDRFSAERTGGSVSTLTIQRTQQEDSAVYLCASSRGHEQYFGPGTRLTVT.

The gene calls are TRBV29-1 and TRBJ2-1; D possibly uses TRBD1 or TRBD2 (6 bases each). Germline lookup yields CDR1 SQVTM and CDR2 ANQGSEA. V lost 4 bases to trimming and J lost 7 bases, with 17 bases between them. This CDR3 has 14 amino acids. CDR3 bases: TGCAGCGTTGGAATGCAGGGGAGGATGAATGAGCAGTTCTTC. Translated, it gives CSVGMQGRMNEQFF.

The CDR3 spells CSALLGTGEHEQYF. The DNA for the CDR3 is TGCAGTGCCTTACTAGGGACAGGGGAACACGAGCAGTACTTC. The V gene is TRBV20-1, the J gene TRBJ2-7; TRBD1 matches at 10 bases. The J segment lost 5 bases and the V segment lost 6 bases, leaving 10 bases of the junction unmatched. The CDR3 covers 14 residues. CDR1 is DFQATT, CDR2 SNEGSKA, per germline (reference sequence).

The chain uses TRBV29-1 and TRBJ2-1, with 7 bases lining up with TRBD2. This CDR3 has 12 amino acids. The J segment lost 8 bases and the V segment lost 4 bases, leaving 5 bases of the junction unmatched. Germline assignment: CDR1 SQVTM and CDR2 ANQGSEA. The CDR3 region has the DNA TGCAGCGTTGCTAGCGGCCCCTATGAGCAGTTCTTC. This translates into CSVASGPYEQFF.

This clonotype has only a few counts. The chain is built from TRBV12-3 or TRBV12-4 and TRBJ2-1; D is unresolved. This CDR3 spans 12 amino acids. Trimming took 3 bases from V and 9 from J, leaving 9 bases between them. CDR3 region: CASSFSRTEQFF. CDR3 DNA sequence: TGTGCCAGCAGTTTTAGCCGGACTGAGCAGTTCTTC.

The rearrangement links TRBV12-3 or TRBV12-4 to TRBJ2-3, with 15 bases that match TRBD2. The CDR3 runs 18 residues. With 6 bases clipped from V and 4 bases from J, the junction kept 11 bases outside the gene matches. Here the CDR3 reads CASSFPRTSGRAADTQYF. The DNA of the CDR3 is TGTGCCAGCAGCTTTCCACGGACTAGCGGGAGGGCCGCAGATACGCAGTATTTT.

The V call is TRBV12-3 or TRBV12-4, the J call TRBJ2-5; the D is unclear. Trimming left V 3 bases short and J 5 bases short, with 10 bases between. The CDR3 spans 13 residues. The CDR3 DNA follows: TGTGCCAGCAGTTTTCATAACTCCGAGACCCAGTACTTC. Translated: CASSFHNSETQYF.

The chain has TRBV5-6 and TRBJ1-3; D is unresolved. The V and J ends lost 3 bases and 0 bases respectively, with 7 bases between them. This CDR3 comprises 14 residues. Germline loops: CDR1 SGHDT, CDR2 YYEEEE. CDR3 DNA: TGTGCCAGCAGCTCGGGAAGCTCTGGAAACACCATATATTTT. Residues: CASSSGSSGNTIYF.

V and J are TRBV3-1 and TRBJ2-1; TRBD1 matches 8 bases. Germline V gene sequence: CDR1 LGHDT, CDR2 YNNKEL (reference sequence). V shed 4 bases and J 7 bases; nucleotides not matched to a gene: 9. The length of the CDR3 is 15 residues. The DNA of the CDR3 is TGTGCCAGCAGCCCGTGGACAGGGAAAGGTAATGAGCAGTTCTTC. It translates to CASSPWTGKGNEQFF.

The V and J genes are TRBV3-1 and TRBJ2-2; D call uncertain. From germline, CDR1 is LGHDT and CDR2 YNNKEL (reference sequence). This CDR3 has 15 amino acids. The ends were cut back, 4 bases at V and 1 base at J, with 10 bases in the middle. The CDR3 region is CASSRPLMNTGELFF. Written as DNA, the CDR3 is TGTGCCAGCAGCCGACCGCTGATGAACACCGGGGAGCTGTTTTTT.

The chain combines TRBV7-8 with TRBJ2-5, with D unclear. The V gene lost 1 base and the J gene lost 1 base, with 7 bases spanning the gap. Per the germline V gene, CDR1 is SGHVS and CDR2 is FQNEAQ. This CDR3 spans 14 amino acids. This CDR3 reads CASSLGYFQETQYF. The CDR3 region has the DNA TGTGCCAGCAGCTTAGGGTACTTCCAAGAGACCCAGTACTTC. Drawing the rest from reference TRBV7-8 and TRBJ2-5, the complete variable domain is GAGVSQSPRYKVAKRGQDVALRCDPISGHVSLFWYQQALGQGPEFLTYFQNEAQLDKSGLPSDRFFAERPEGSVSTLKIQRTQQEDSAVYLCASSLGYFQETQYFGPGTRLLVL.

The chain recombines TRBV18 with TRBJ2-3; 8 bases align to TRBD1. Germline trimming cut 3 bases from V and 0 bases from J; bases unmatched to any gene: 5. Germline CDR1 KGHSH, CDR2 LQKENI. The CDR3 contains 16 residues. Here the CDR3 DNA reads TGTGCCAGCTCACCCAATGGACAGGGTAGCACAGATACGCAGTATTTT. Translating gives CASSPNGQGSTDTQYF. The variable domain in full, completed from reference TRBV18 and TRBJ2-3, reads NAGVMQNPRHLVRRRGQEARLRCSPMKGHSHVYWYRQLPEEGLKFMVYLQKENIIDESGMPKERFSAEFPKEGPSILRIQQVVRGDSAAYFCASSPNGQGSTDTQYFGPGTRLTVL.

This chain's CDR3 is CASSSPGGRADTQYF. CDR3 bases: TGTGCCAGCAGCTCCCCGGGGGGCCGGGCAGATACGCAGTATTTT. This chain uses TRBV7-9 with TRBJ2-3; TRBD2 might be the D (7 bases). The V gene lost 4 bases and the J gene lost 4 bases, with 15 bases spanning the gap. There are 15 residues in the CDR3. CDR1 is SEHNR, CDR2 FQNEAQ, per germline (reference sequence).

This clonotype was seen more than once but under ten times. The chain employs TRBV3-1 and TRBJ2-3, with 10 bases lining up with TRBD1. The CDR3 contains 16 residues. CDR1 and CDR2 (germline): LGHDT, YNNKEL (reference sequence). After removal of 4 bases from V and 7 bases from J, the junction contained 11 bases not matched to a gene. As DNA, the CDR3 is TGTGCCAGCAGCCTTAGACCGGGACAGGGGCCTTATACGCAGTATTTT. Amino acids: CASSLRPGQGPYTQYF.

The J gene is TRBJ2-7, the V gene TRBV28, with no clear D. The V gene's germline CDR1 is MDHEN and CDR2 SYDVKM. V was cut by 2 bases and J by 6 bases, with 11 bases left in between. CDR3 size: 13 residues. CDR3 in DNA: TGTGCCAGCAGTTTAACCCCAGGCTTCGAGCAGTACTTC. It encodes CASSLTPGFEQYF.

In its sample, this clonotype was seen many times. The chain employs TRBV7-2 and TRBJ1-2; D is undetermined. V was shortened by 4 bases and J by 13 bases, with 7 bases between the two germline ends. Per germline, CDR1 SGHTA and CDR2 FQGNSA. This CDR3 region has 9 residues. This chain's CDR3 is CASSSFATF. The CDR3 DNA reads TGTGCCAGCAGCTCTTTCGCCACCTTC. Based on the CDR3 plus reference TRBV7-2 and TRBJ1-2, the full variable domain is GAGVSQSPSNKVTEKGKDVELRCDPISGHTALYWYRQSLGQGLEFLIYFQGNSAPDKSGLPSDRFSAERTGGSVSTLTIQRTQQEDSAVYLCASSSFATFGSGTRLTVV.

J is TRBJ2-5 and V is TRBV29-1, with D possibly called TRBD1 or TRBD2 (5 bases each). Germline assignment: CDR1 SQVTM and CDR2 ANQGSEA. V was clipped by 6 bases and J by 7 bases, with 18 bases between them. This CDR3 is built from 13 residues. The chain's CDR3 is CSVPTERTRTQYF. The DNA for the CDR3 is TGCAGCGTGCCGACAGAGCGTACTAGGACCCAGTACTTC.

The rearrangement joins TRBV12-3 or TRBV12-4 to TRBJ2-1; weak D call: TRBD1 (5 bases). Deletions cut 6 bases from V and 8 bases from J, with 11 bases between. This CDR3 is built from 12 residues. CDR3 sequence: CASRHRSHEQFF. CDR3 nucleotides: TGTGCCAGCAGACACAGGTCCCATGAGCAGTTCTTC.

This clonotype was counted between two and nine times. This chain uses TRBV12-3 or TRBV12-4 with TRBJ1-3, with a weak D call TRBD1 (5 bases). The V and J ends lost 3 bases and 0 bases respectively, with 9 bases between them. The CDR3 sequence is 15 residues long. The CDR3 loop is CASSLGVFSGNTIYF. CDR3 nucleotides: TGTGCCAGCAGTTTGGGGGTCTTCTCTGGAAACACCATATATTTT.

This clonotype came up a few times. The chain has TRBV7-8 and TRBJ2-5, with D unresolved. The CDR3 spans 12 residues. CDR1 is SGHVS and CDR2 is FQNEAQ in the germline V gene. Trimming stripped 5 bases from V and 5 bases from J, with 9 bases between. CDR3 amino acids: CASSLSTETQYF. CDR3 in DNA: TGTGCCAGCAGCCTCTCCACGGAGACCCAGTACTTC.

This clonotype was seen a few times. The V call is TRBV6-5, the J call TRBJ1-6; 9 bases align to TRBD1. This CDR3 is 16 amino acids long. V gave up 5 bases and J gave up 8 bases; unmatched junction bases: 10. Germline V CDR1 and CDR2: MNHEY, SVGAGI. The CDR3 reads CASSLPPGQGYSPLHF. The CDR3 nucleotides read TGTGCCAGCAGTCTACCCCCGGGACAGGGCTATTCACCCCTCCACTTT.

The rearrangement joins TRBV6-1 to TRBJ2-3, with D perhaps matching TRBD1 or TRBD2 (5 bases each). CDR1 MNHNS and CDR2 SASEGT come from the germline V gene. The CDR3 loop spans 13 amino acids. Trimming pared 5 bases from V and 2 bases from J, leaving 8 bases between. The CDR3: CASSKGPTDTQYF. DNA for the CDR3: TGTGCCAGCAGTAAGGGACCCACAGATACGCAGTATTTT.